The present TCR beta chain was sequenced within a study of cytomegalovirus exposure and HLA in healthy donors. Looking at the study overall: The Caucasian-associated ancestry cluster contained approximately 81% of the approximately 400 genotyped donors.

Germline V lookup: CDR1 MNHEY, CDR2 SMNVEV (reference sequence). CDR3 length equals 15 residues. V was shortened by 3 bases and J by 0 bases, with 6 bases between the two germline ends. Amplification used 60 Vbeta primers and 13 Jbeta primers. Measured with immunoSEQ multiplex PCR; TCRdb has only the in-frame clones, and not every one. The sample contains a few hundred thousand clones, 83% of which appear only once. The sample comprised PBMCs. The TCR was taken from a girl under 18 in good health and CMV-seronegative. The chain employs TRBV27 and TRBJ1-6; D call uncertain. The CDR3 bases are TGTGCCAGCAGTTTTGCGAGCTCCTATAATTCACCCCTCCACTTT. Translating it yields CASSFASSYNSPLHF.